This is a list of T cell receptor beta chains from one sample in a study of blood T cell repertoires in COVID-19. Repertoires were generated with immunoSEQ multiplex PCR, while TCRdb's copy carries only in-frame clones and drops some. Here the sample spans about 140,000 clones, roughly 80% being singletons. What was sequenced was peripheral blood. Receptor source: a woman between 45 and 65 years old with active or convalescent COVID-19. The CDR3 runs from the conserved cysteine through the conserved F or W. A D gene is named only where the DNA matches it firmly. Not all rows give a size; the values are once, few, many and, for expanded clones, a class.

.	TRBV9	.	TRBJ2-1	CASSRVNEQFF	TGTGCCAGCAGCCGCGTGAATGAGCAGTTCTTC
.	TRBV19	few	TRBJ1-2	CASTTGNYGYTF	TGTGCCAGTACTACGGGGAATTATGGCTACACCTTC
.	TRBV7-8	.	TRBJ1-1	CASSLALAAGRDTEAFF	TGTGCCAGCAGCTTAGCGTTGGCAGCCGGCCGGGACACTGAAGCTTTCTTT
.	TRBV6-2/TRBV6-3	.	TRBJ1-6	CASSYRGITGPPLHF	TGTGCCAGCAGTTACCGGGGGATTACGGGGCCACCCCTCCACTTT
TRBD1	TRBV18	.	TRBJ1-6	CAGKTGYNSPLHF	TGTGCCGGAAAGACAGGGTATAATTCACCCCTCCACTTT
TRBD1	TRBV7-2	few	TRBJ1-5	CASSLDRDQPQHF	TGTGCCAGCAGCCTAGACAGGGATCAGCCCCAGCATTTT
TRBD1	TRBV28	.	TRBJ1-5	CASSGSTGNQPQHF	TGTGCCAGCAGTGGGTCGACAGGGAATCAGCCCCAGCATTTT
TRBD1	TRBV7-6	.	TRBJ2-3	CASSLRTGSADTQYF	TGTGCCAGCAGCCTCCGGACAGGGAGCGCAGATACGCAGTATTTT
TRBD1	TRBV9	.	TRBJ1-3	CASSVDGQGAFGNTIYF	TGTGCCAGCAGCGTAGATGGACAGGGGGCGTTTGGAAACACCATATATTTT
.	TRBV6-5	.	TRBJ1-2	CASSYWGTKDGYTF	TGTGCCAGCAGTTACTGGGGCACTAAGGATGGCTACACCTTC
.	TRBV29-1	.	TRBJ1-1	CSVDSDGVTEAFF	TGCAGCGTTGATTCAGACGGGGTCACTGAAGCTTTCTTT
.	TRBV30	.	TRBJ1-5	CAWSRQGSFNQPQHF	TGTGCCTGGAGTAGGCAGGGGTCCTTCAATCAGCCCCAGCATTTT
.	TRBV7-8	.	TRBJ2-7	CASSSSRGAAYEQYF	TGTGCCAGCAGCTCCAGCCGGGGAGCAGCCTACGAGCAGTACTTC
TRBD1	TRBV19	.	TRBJ1-5	CASSIRQGAGQPQHF	TGTGCCAGTAGTATTCGACAGGGGGCAGGTCAGCCCCAGCATTTT
.	TRBV18	.	TRBJ1-1	CASSPFGREAFF	TGTGCCAGCTCACCCTTCGGGAGGGAAGCTTTCTTT
.	TRBV19	.	TRBJ1-2	CATTKMDSYGYTF	TGTGCCACCACTAAAATGGACAGCTATGGCTACACCTTC
.	TRBV18	once	TRBJ2-5	CASTEQQGLETQYF	TGTGCCAGCACAGAGCAACAGGGCTTGGAGACCCAGTACTTC
TRBD1	TRBV7-9	.	TRBJ1-1	CASSLTGGYTEAFF	TGTGCCAGCAGCTTAACAGGGGGTTACACTGAAGCTTTCTTT
.	TRBV2	.	TRBJ1-5	CASSEVSGLGNQPQHF	TGTGCCAGCAGTGAAGTCTCAGGGCTTGGCAATCAGCCCCAGCATTTT
TRBD1	TRBV2	.	TRBJ1-2	CASRMDRDYGYTF	TGTGCCAGCAGGATGGACAGGGACTATGGCTACACCTTC
TRBD2	TRBV14	.	TRBJ2-1	CASSARLAGVIYNEQFF	TGTGCCAGCAGCGCTCGACTAGCGGGTGTGATCTACAATGAGCAGTTCTTC
.	TRBV12-3/TRBV12-4	.	TRBJ1-2	CASRGMEAEGYTF	TGTGCCAGCAGGGGCATGGAGGCGGAGGGCTACACCTTC
.	TRBV5-8	.	TRBJ1-2	CASSLRGGNYGYTF	TGTGCCAGCAGCTTGCGTGGGGGGAACTATGGCTACACCTTC
.	TRBV7-9	.	TRBJ1-5	CASSPGAEQPQHF	TGTGCCAGCAGCCCAGGGGCGGAGCAGCCCCAGCATTTT
TRBD2	TRBV2	.	TRBJ2-3	CATRRGGTSDSTDTQYF	TGTGCCACCAGGAGAGGGGGGACTAGCGACAGCACAGATACGCAGTATTTT
.	TRBV18	once	TRBJ1-2	CASSRGGAEENGYTF	TGTGCCAGCTCCAGAGGGGGGGCAGAAGAGAATGGCTACACCTTC
TRBD2	TRBV9	.	TRBJ2-5	CASSWTSGAQETQYF	TGTGCCAGCAGCTGGACTAGCGGGGCCCAAGAGACCCAGTACTTC
.	TRBV7-3	.	TRBJ2-3	CASSLTPSTDTQYF	TGTGCCAGCAGCTTAACCCCTAGCACAGATACGCAGTATTTT
TRBD2	TRBV7-8	.	TRBJ2-7	CASSFSTSGYEQYF	TGTGCCAGCAGCTTTTCGACTAGCGGGTACGAGCAGTACTTC
TRBD2	TRBV3-1/TRBV3-2	.	TRBJ2-3	CASSLGRESTDTQYF	TGTGCCAGCAGCCTTGGGCGGGAGTCCACAGATACGCAGTATTTT
.	TRBV5-4	.	TRBJ2-2	CASSLYRGANTGELFF	TGTGCCAGCAGCTTGTACCGCGGGGCGAACACCGGGGAGCTGTTTTTT
TRBD1	TRBV19	.	TRBJ1-2	CASSIGTGGFYGYTF	TGTGCCAGTAGTATCGGGACAGGGGGTTTCTATGGCTACACCTTC
.	TRBV6-1	once	TRBJ1-1	CASSEQSGTEAFF	TGTGCCAGCAGTGAACAGAGCGGGACTGAAGCTTTCTTT
.	TRBV28	once	TRBJ1-1	CASSETGNTEAFF	TGTGCCAGCAGTGAGACAGGAAACACTGAAGCTTTCTTT
.	TRBV5-1	once	TRBJ2-7	CASSLAAGVDEQYF	TGCGCCAGCAGCCTAGCCGCAGGGGTAGACGAGCAGTACTTC
TRBD1	TRBV28	once	TRBJ2-7	CASSLYGTGSYEQYF	TGTGCCAGCAGTTTATATGGGACAGGGTCCTACGAGCAGTACTTC
.	TRBV3-1/TRBV3-2	.	TRBJ2-1	CASSQVRLSSYNEQFF	TGTGCCAGCAGCCAAGTGAGGCTCAGCTCCTACAATGAGCAGTTCTTC
TRBD1	TRBV6-1	.	TRBJ1-2	CASSDHQGASGYTF	TGTGCCAGCAGTGACCATCAGGGGGCTAGTGGCTACACCTTC
.	TRBV3-1/TRBV3-2	.	TRBJ1-6	CASSSQPGSPLHF	TGTGCCAGCAGTTCACAACCAGGTTCACCCCTCCACTTT
.	TRBV28	.	TRBJ1-3	CASRRGSGNTIYF	TGTGCCAGCAGACGGGGGTCTGGAAACACCATATATTTT
TRBD2	TRBV6-1	.	TRBJ2-7	CASSESLAGFYEQYF	TGTGCCAGCAGTGAAAGCCTAGCGGGATTTTACGAGCAGTACTTC
TRBD2	TRBV5-1	.	TRBJ2-5	CASSPTSGSETQYF	TGCGCCAGCAGCCCGACTAGCGGCAGCGAGACCCAGTACTTC
TRBD2	TRBV6-4	.	TRBJ2-7	CASSDSTGGQSGGRGTYEQYF	TGTGCCAGCAGTGACTCGACGGGGGGGCAATCCGGCGGGAGGGGAACCTACGAGCAGTACTTC